This paragraph covers one T cell receptor (beta chain) sequence. Its cognate antigen is unknown. This sample is part of a study of T cells in women clearing cervical HPV infection. TCR beta CDR3 amplified by multiplex PCR from about 1200 ng genomic DNA. Only in-frame clones appear in the TCRdb table, and some are missing; sequencing was by immunoSEQ multiplex PCR. The specimen's table records tens of thousands of clones. Study observations and caveats: CIN3+ cases had significantly higher TCR richness than controls; evenness did not differ.

The sequence derives from a woman aged 18 to 75 with a cervical HPV16 infection that either progressed to CIN3+ or cleared (not recorded which). Sample: blood buffy coat.

The CDR3 loop reads CASSTGSANYGYTF. Partial CDR3 DNA: TGTGCCAGCAGCACAGGGTCGGCTAACTATGGC. V gene TRBV5-6 combines with J gene TRBJ1-2; D is perhaps TRBD1 (6 bases). The CDR3 is cut off 3 residues early in the read; its end comes from the germline J gene. V dropped 4 bases and J dropped 0 bases, with 10 bases sitting between them. CDR3 length equals 14 residues. CDR1 is SGHDT, CDR2 YYEEEE, per germline.